This T cell receptor (beta chain) derives from a study of memory CD8 T cells in hepatitis C reinfection (dated by TCRdb to about 2017). About the investigation overall: Of the five donors, three spontaneously resolved two consecutive HCV infections, and two cleared a primary infection but developed chronic infection after reinfection. A case counted as HCV reinfection when an HCV RNA test came back positive after two negative tests taken at least 60 days apart. Pre-reinfection samples were taken from 55 to 20 weeks before reinfection was detected. Across an HCV reinfection episode in several donors, the study followed the TCR beta repertoire of virus-specific CD8 T cells over time. In the reinfection study, participants who had resolved a prior HCV infection were followed every 3 months. Between about 2009 and 2013, five reinfection cases that had stored pre-reinfection samples were identified.

Library prep was done by the immunoSEQ multiplex PCR assay. Genomic DNA was pulled from the sorted cells, and the automated high-throughput method of Adaptive Biotechnologies was used to sequence the TCR beta V, D and J regions. A two-step, bias-controlled multiplex PCR was used to amplify CDR3 regions. An Illumina instrument was used to sequence the amplified TCR beta libraries. Regarding the original processing steps: The demultiplexed reads were processed to cut down on amplification and sequencing bias, and the IMGT database was used to assign CDR3 sequences to gene families. Repertoire data were analyzed with ImmunoSEQ software version 2.0. Out-of-frame sequences and sequences with stop codons in the CDR3 were removed from clonotype lists. Clonotypes below 0.01% frequency were excluded because they corresponded to less than one cell. Richness was computed as observed richness divided by input cell number, and evenness as Shannon entropy divided by log observed richness. To measure repertoire diversity and how similar the repertoire was between time points, Simpson diversity and Morisita-Horn overlap indices were applied. Each clonotype was placed into one of four groups: dominant (>1%), sub-dominant (0.5-0.99%), low abundance (0.1-0.49%) or lowest abundance (<0.1%). A germline index was calculated as total CDR3 length minus total nucleotide additions, divided by total CDR3 length. TCRdb took this table from immuneACCESS and kept in-frame rearrangements with V and J called. Such tables lack part of the clones; where checked against another copy, unresolved V genes explain under half of the gap, and the rest is unexplained. The DNA gave D and trimming, while V, J and clone size come from that table. Present in this sample are over 45,000 clones, around nine tenths of which were seen just once. Of the sample, roughly 1% is held by the ten largest clones.

Read against the paper, the sample's time point label means: pre-reinfection, 55 to 20 weeks before reinfection detection. Sorted cells were sequenced directly ex vivo, without in vitro expansion prior to TCR sequencing. The donors were people who inject drugs and were enrolled in the Montreal Acute Hepatitis C Cohort Study (HEPCO) in Canada. Total naive CD8 T cells, sorted as viable CD3+ CD8+ CD45RO-, came from two donors at all three reinfection time points as controls. Before sorting, cryopreserved peripheral blood mononuclear cells were thawed and CD8 T cells were purified from those thawed cells. Negative selection with the MACS CD8+ T cell Isolation Kit was used to enrich CD8 T cells. A BD FACSAria II sorter with FACSDiva software was used for cell sorting, and FlowJo was used for data analysis. Here is what the overall study found, with its caveats: Because the study included only a few donors, definitive conclusions about public clonotypes linked to secondary clearance could not be reached.

Regarding this clone: The antigen it recognizes is unknown. No quality values exist for individual bases; no much larger clone is one base distant.

V ends up 2 bases short and J 7 bases short, with an unmatched junction base count of 9. The germline V gene sets CDR1 to MNHEY and CDR2 to SVGAGI. The CDR3 holds 15 amino acids from the cysteine to the phenylalanine. Kept here is only the CDR3 DNA, which spans 45 bases and is read in frame from base 1. This sequence uses TRBV6-5 and TRBJ1-1, with 8 middle bases fitting TRBD1. The clonotype was recovered from a man younger than 30 with hepatitis C virus infection. The sequenced material came from naive CD8+ T cells sorted from blood. The intended sense of this specimen's cell subset or site label: total naive CD8+CD45RO- T cells. The CDR3 protein: CASSYTRTGYGEAFF. The nucleotide sequence reads TGTGCCAGCAGTTACACACGGACAGGGTATGGTGAAGCTTTCTTT.